The 21 T cell receptor beta chains reported below all come from one sample, sequenced in a study of T cell repertoires in cytomegalovirus infection. TCRdb used MiXCR to reprocess the reads, holding one entry per CDR3 protein. The data contain roughly 500,000 distinct CDR3 sequences, about 17% of them singletons. Sequences were obtained from CD8+ T cells from PBMCs. These TCRs come from a human donor in good health (CMV status not recorded). Some clones in this sample may be carry-over from other donors' samples.

This clonotype was observed at least ten times. V gene TRBV7-9 combines with J gene TRBJ2-7, with 14 bases aligning to TRBD2. Per the germline V gene, CDR1 is SEHNR and CDR2 is FQNEAQ (reference sequence). This CDR3 is built from 16 residues. The V segment lost 5 bases and the J segment 5 bases; nucleotides outside the gene matches: 8. The chain's CDR3 is CASSPTSGGAPNEQYF. In DNA form, the CDR3 reads TGTGCCAGCAGCCCGACTAGCGGGGGGGCCCCAAACGAGCAGTACTTC. The variable domain in full, with the rest retrieved from reference TRBV7-9 and TRBJ2-7, is DTGVSQNPRHKITKRGQNVTFRCDPISEHNRLYWYRQTLGQGPEFLTYFQNEAQLEKSRLLSDRFSAERPKGSFSTLEIQRTEQGDSAMYLCASSPTSGGAPNEQYFGPGTRLTVT.

This sequence joins TRBV5-6 and TRBJ2-2; no reliable D call. Germline CDR1 and CDR2: SGHDT and YYEEEE. This CDR3 has 13 residues. With 4 bases removed from V and 1 base from J, the gap between germline ends came to 5 bases. This chain's CDR3 is CASSHWNTGELFF. The DNA for the CDR3 is TGTGCCAGCAGCCACTGGAACACCGGGGAGCTGTTTTTT.

This clonotype has ten or more counts. The rearrangement links TRBV6-6 to TRBJ2-7, with D perhaps TRBD1 (6 bases). Germline CDR1 and CDR2: MNHNY and SVGAGI (reference sequence). The length of the CDR3 is 15 residues. Between the trimmed V and J ends, which lost 2 bases and 3 bases, there was a span of 14 bases. DNA for the CDR3: TGTGCCAGCAGTTACCAGCAGGGGAACTTCTACGAGCAGTACTTC. Protein: CASSYQQGNFYEQYF.

In its sample, this clonotype was seen many times. The V and J genes are TRBV7-9 and TRBJ2-2, with 16 bases lining up with TRBD2. Germline trimming cut 6 bases from V and 9 bases from J; bases unmatched to any gene: 7. The CDR3 is made up of 16 amino acids. CDR1 and CDR2 from the germline V gene are SEHNR and FQNEAQ (reference sequence). CDR3 protein: CASSGTSGRAVRELFF. As DNA, the CDR3 is TGTGCCAGCAGTGGGACTAGCGGGAGGGCCGTCCGGGAGCTGTTTTTT.

The chain combines TRBV9 with TRBJ2-7; D perhaps matches TRBD2 (5 bases). Trimming stripped 4 bases from V and 2 bases from J, with 10 bases between. CDR3 length: 13 amino acids. Germline V gene sequence: CDR1 SGDLS, CDR2 YYNGEE. The DNA for the CDR3 is TGTGCCAGCAGCACAGAGGGCGCCTACGAGCAGTACTTC. This translates into CASSTEGAYEQYF. Full variable domain (rest looked up from reference TRBV9 and TRBJ2-7): DSGVTQTPKHLITATGQRVTLRCSPRSGDLSVYWYQQSLDQGLQFLIQYYNGEERAKGNILERFSAQQFPDLHSELNLSSLELGDSALYFCASSTEGAYEQYFGPGTRLTVT.

This clonotype was recorded at least ten times. The V and J genes are TRBV7-9 and TRBJ2-7; D remains unclear. V gave up 3 bases and J gave up 5 bases, with 8 bases separating them. The CDR3 is 12 amino acids. The V gene's germline CDR1 is SEHNR and CDR2 FQNEAQ (reference sequence). CDR3 DNA: TGTGCCAGCAGCTTGATGGTAGACGAGCAGTACTTC. Its protein product is CASSLMVDEQYF.

The chain employs TRBV27 and TRBJ2-3; D unresolved. The CDR3 is 16 amino acids. The germline V gene encodes CDR1 MNHEY and CDR2 SMNVEV (reference sequence). V was cut by 5 bases and J by 1 base, with 16 bases left in between. CDR3 DNA sequence: TGTGCCAGCAGTCTTCTATGGACGGTACGCACAGATACGCAGTATTTT. Its protein is CASSLLWTVRTDTQYF.

In this sample, this clonotype turned up many times. The chain is built from TRBV7-2 and TRBJ2-1, with D perhaps being TRBD1 or TRBD2 (6 bases each). V was pared by 6 bases and J by 10 bases, with 13 bases between. The CDR3 sequence is 12 residues long. The germline V gene has CDR1 SGHTA and CDR2 FQGNSA. This CDR3 is CASSQGGMEQFF. The CDR3, as DNA: TGTGCCAGCAGTCAAGGGGGGATGGAGCAGTTCTTC.

In its sample, this clonotype was seen a few times. This chain connects TRBV19 to TRBJ1-4; perhaps TRBD1 as D (6 bases). V lost 3 bases, J lost 5 bases, and 16 bases lay in between. The CDR3 consists of 16 residues. Germline V gives CDR1 LNHDA, CDR2 SQIVND (reference sequence). In nucleotides, the CDR3 is TGTGCCAGTAGTATCTCGAGGGGGAGTTACAATGAAAAACTGTTTTTT. Protein sequence: CASSISRGSYNEKLFF.

The V gene is TRBV5-1, the J gene TRBJ2-3; a weak D match, TRBD2 (6 bases). CDR1 and CDR2 (germline): SGHRS, YFSETQ. Between the trimmed V and J ends, which lost 2 bases and 0 bases, there was a span of 13 bases. The CDR3 sequence is 16 residues long. The CDR3 sequence is CASSFRGKTSTDTQYF. CDR3 nucleotides: TGCGCCAGCAGCTTCCGGGGGAAAACTAGCACAGATACGCAGTATTTT.

In this sample, this clonotype turned up many times. The gene calls are TRBV19 and TRBJ2-5, with TRBD2 identical over 12 bases. The CDR3 covers 15 residues. Germline CDR1 reads LNHDA; CDR2 reads SQIVND (reference sequence). Trimming took 3 bases from V and 5 from J; bases not matched to a gene: 4. DNA of the CDR3: TGTGCCAGTAGTATCTCTAGCGGGGGGGGCGAGACCCAGTACTTC. Translating it yields CASSISSGGGETQYF. The full variable domain, completed using reference TRBV19 and TRBJ2-5, is DGGITQSPKYLFRKEGQNVTLSCEQNLNHDAMYWYRQDPGQGLRLIYYSQIVNDFQKGDIAEGYSVSREKKESFPLTVTSAQKNPTAFYLCASSISSGGGETQYFGPGTRLLVL.

Concerning this clonotype itself: The conserved closing phenylalanine or tryptophan is absent in this CDR3, likely reflecting a read error. The chain combines TRBV15 with TRBJ2-7; TRBD2 matches 7 bases. J gave up 3 bases and V 0 bases, and 5 bases lay outside the gene matches. This CDR3 comprises 15 residues. The V gene's germline CDR1 is LNHNV and CDR2 YYDKDF (reference sequence). CDR3 residues: CATSRELAGDYEQYL. The CDR3 region has the DNA TGTGCCACCAGCAGAGAGCTGGCGGGGGACTACGAGCAGTACTTA.

Concerning this clonotype: A clone one base away is much larger, so this may be a read error. The chain is built from TRBV27 and TRBJ2-2; perhaps TRBD1 as D (5 bases). Germline-derived CDR1 and CDR2 are MNHEY and SMNVEV (reference sequence). The CDR3 is 14 residues long. Trimming left V 4 bases short and J 6 bases short, with 12 bases between. The CDR3 spells CASSSGFEPGELFF. The CDR3 nucleotides read TGTGCCAGCAGTTCAGGGTTTGAACCCGGGGAGCTGTTTTTT.

This clonotype occurred many times. The genes are TRBV12-3 or TRBV12-4 and TRBJ2-3; the D gene is possibly TRBD1 (5 bases). Trimming left V 6 bases short and J 0 bases short, with 16 bases between. This CDR3 is 16 amino acids long. The CDR3 DNA reads as TGTGCCAGCAGGCCCCTAGGGGCAGCGAGCACAGATACGCAGTATTTT. Encoded protein: CASRPLGAASTDTQYF.

This clonotype occurred many times. The chain carries TRBV7-9 and TRBJ2-7; D is perhaps TRBD1 (5 bases). The germline V gene encodes CDR1 SEHNR and CDR2 FQNEAQ (reference sequence). The CDR3 length is 15 residues. With 1 base removed from V and 3 bases from J, the gap between germline ends came to 13 bases. The CDR3 DNA sequence: TGTGCCAGCAGCTTAGTCCAGGGCAGAAGCTACGAGCAGTACTTC. It encodes CASSLVQGRSYEQYF.

This clonotype appeared many times. V gene TRBV11-2 combines with J gene TRBJ2-5; possibly TRBD2 for D (5 bases). Trimming left V 1 base short and J 5 bases short, with 11 bases between. This CDR3 region has 14 residues. From germline, CDR1 is SGHAT and CDR2 FQNNGV. The CDR3 reads CASSLVEGRETQYF. CDR3 DNA sequence: TGTGCCAGCAGCTTAGTAGAGGGCCGTGAGACCCAGTACTTC.

V is TRBV3-1 and J is TRBJ2-2; the D is unclear. The CDR3 has 14 amino acids. The germline CDR1 and CDR2 sequences are LGHDT and YNNKEL (reference sequence). V lost 5 bases and J 4 bases, leaving 11 bases between the germline ends. For the CDR3, the DNA is TGTGCCAGCAGCTCCCAGCAGGTCACCGGGGAGCTGTTTTTT. This gives the protein CASSSQQVTGELFF.

This clonotype was seen repeatedly, ten times or more. The chain carries TRBV27 and TRBJ2-1; D is ambiguous. The V gene's germline CDR1 is MNHEY and CDR2 SMNVEV (reference sequence). Trimming removed 2 bases at V and 6 bases at J, with 5 bases between. The CDR3 consists of 12 residues. CDR3 sequence: CASSLRSNEQFF. CDR3 in DNA: TGTGCCAGCAGTTTACGGAGCAATGAGCAGTTCTTC.

This clonotype was detected many times. The gene calls are TRBV4-2 and TRBJ2-1; D is undetermined. V gave up 0 bases and J gave up 5 bases, with 14 bases separating them. The CDR3 covers 16 residues. Germline V gene lookup returns CDR1 LGHNA and CDR2 YNFKEQ. The CDR3 DNA sequence: TGTGCCAGCAGCCAAGAAGGGCTACCTCCCCACAATGAGCAGTTCTTC. Its translation: CASSQEGLPPHNEQFF.

There are a few counts of this clonotype. The chain has TRBV9 and TRBJ2-4; tentative D call: TRBD2 (5 bases). Trimming took 0 bases from V and 2 from J, leaving 12 bases between them. This CDR3 is 16 amino acids long. Looked up from germline, CDR1 is SGDLS and CDR2 is YYNGEE. The CDR3 region is CASSVGRAGTKNIQYF. Here the CDR3 DNA reads TGTGCCAGCAGCGTAGGAAGGGCCGGGACCAAAAACATTCAGTACTTC.

This clonotype has a count of ten or more. The chain combines TRBV7-8 with TRBJ2-5, with D possibly TRBD2 on 6 matching bases. The CDR3 has 16 amino acids. Between the trimmed V and J ends, which lost 5 bases and 1 base, there was a span of 17 bases. CDR1 is SGHVS and CDR2 is FQNEAQ in the germline V gene. The CDR3 region has the DNA TGTGCCAGCAGCAAGGAGGGGCGAAGGGCCCAAGAGACCCAGTACTTC. It codes for CASSKEGRRAQETQYF.